The source of this T cell receptor beta chain is a study of metastatic and nonmetastatic thyroid tumors (TCRdb year 2020). About the study as a whole: Repertoires from peripheral blood and from tumor or nodule tissue samples of malignant and benign thyroid patients were compared. What the work shows at the level of the full study, not this receptor alone: In both blood and tumor samples, TCR beta diversity was reported to be significantly higher in malignant tumors than in benign nodules.

This clone came up many times. The specificity of this receptor is unknown. Base qualities were left out, and no much larger clone turns up one base away. The protocol used for the library was PCR. Sequencing used an Illumina HiSeq 4000. The TCR beta-chain CDR3 region of each patient was profiled by high-throughput sequencing. In the source study's methods: Drawing on CDR3 differences between clinicopathological groups, the researchers built a classifier meant to tell apart patients with distant-metastatic papillary thyroid cancer. The Shannon index was used to assess repertoire diversity, and the Morisita-Horn index was used to assess tumor-blood repertoire similarity. TCRdb handled the public reads itself, with Q25 trimming in fastp and clone calling in MiXCR, and kept productive beta chains. The V and J calls here are based on TCRdb, not the publication. In this sample the table shows around 20,000 clones, roughly 12% of which occur a single time. Around 22% of the sample lies in the top ten.

No patient had received any treatment before thyroid surgery. The study retrospectively analysed patient clinical samples collected from about 2012 to 2018 using T-cell receptor beta sequencing. Measured from the cysteine to the phenylalanine, the CDR3 is 14 residues long. The only DNA kept is the CDR3, 42 bases in frame from the first base. The germline V gene provides CDR1 MNHEY and CDR2 SVGAGI. V was cut back by 2 bases and J by 5 bases, leaving a gap of 11 bases between them. The V and J segments used are TRBV6-5 and TRBJ2-3; no D segment can be confidently identified. The sequence was collected from a female donor with papillary thyroid cancer or a benign thyroid nodule (not recorded which). Some clones in this sample may be carry-over from other donors' samples. Source material: blood. The nucleotide sequence reads TGTGCCAGCAGTTACAGAAGGGTTGAAGATACGCAGTATTTT. The encoded protein is CASSYRRVEDTQYF.